Described below is a single TCR beta chain sequence and its context. Its antigen is unknown. This sample was included in a study of vaccination and CD4 T cells after COVID-19. Trimming cost V 4 bases and J 4 bases, with 19 bases left between them. The CDR3 sequence is 16 residues long. Germline lookup yields CDR1 SEHNR and CDR2 FQNEAQ (reference sequence). The treatment is: approximately nine-day PBMC culture with coronavirus spike peptide pools or control peptides (ViraFEST assay). Notes on the study in general: Post-vaccination, and not before, a median approximately 89% of reactive clones appeared in convalescent patients.

At the Johns Hopkins FTIC core, DNA taken from cultured CD4+ T cells was sequenced by way of the Oncomine TCR Beta short-read assay. TCRdb itself ran the PCR reads through MiXCR, one entry per CDR3 protein. The profile shows 15,000 to 20,000 distinct CDR3 sequences, approximately 63% of them singletons. The TCR originated in a human donor who had recovered from COVID-19. The source material was CD4+ T cells from blood, cultured in vitro. The chain combines TRBV7-9 with TRBJ2-5, with D tentatively TRBD2 (8 bases). This CDR3 reads CASSSRGSGGRETQYF. The DNA of the CDR3 is TGTGCCAGCAGCTCCAGGGGGAGCGGGGGTAGAGAGACCCAGTACTTC.